The 22 T cell receptor beta chains reported below all come from one sample, sequenced in a study of Ad26.COV2.S vaccination and SARS-CoV-2 variants. Sample treatment: roughly 18 received Ad26.COV2.S at low or high dose, single or two shots; about five received placebo; per-sample allocation not given. Day 63 following the first vaccine or placebo injection was when the samples were taken. TCRdb's table, derived via immunoSEQ multiplex PCR, lists solely in-frame clones and lacks some. The sample has about 280,000 clones, about 87% seen once. The input for sequencing was peripheral blood, taken in a trial of Ad26.COV2.S vaccine versus placebo. These receptors all come from a person aged 18-60 years who received the Ad26.COV2.S COVID-19 vaccine or a placebo.

This clone was observed a single time. The chain carries TRBV27 and TRBJ2-1; D not resolved. Trimming removed 6 bases at V and 2 bases at J, with 17 bases between. The CDR3 loop spans 16 amino acids. The V gene's germline CDR1 is MNHEY and CDR2 SMNVEV (reference sequence). The CDR3 DNA follows: TGTGCCAGCAGCCTTATCGAGGACCCACCCTACAATGAGCAGTTCTTC. It encodes CASSLIEDPPYNEQFF.

This clone has just a few counts. V usage is TRBV3-1 (or the pseudogene TRBV3-2) and J usage is TRBJ2-7; D gene ambiguous. The CDR3 loop spans 11 amino acids. From germline, CDR1 is LGHDT and CDR2 YNNKEL (reference sequence). Trimming took off 9 bases at V and 5 bases at J, with 11 bases between the two ends. The CDR3 spells CASGPPHEQYF. CDR3 coding DNA: TGTGCCAGTGGTCCTCCCCACGAGCAGTACTTC.

The chain recombines TRBV19 with TRBJ2-7, with D possibly TRBD2 on 6 matching bases. CDR1 and CDR2 (germline): LNHDA, SQIVND (reference sequence). This CDR3 has 15 amino acids. V lost 5 bases, J lost 2 bases, and 16 bases lay in between. The CDR3 loop is CASSSVEGLTYEQYF. The CDR3 DNA reads as TGTGCCAGTAGTTCGGTGGAGGGGTTGACCTACGAGCAGTACTTC. The whole variable domain, remainder taken from reference TRBV19 and TRBJ2-7, is DGGITQSPKYLFRKEGQNVTLSCEQNLNHDAMYWYRQDPGQGLRLIYYSQIVNDFQKGDIAEGYSVSREKKESFPLTVTSAQKNPTAFYLCASSSVEGLTYEQYFGPGTRLTVT.

The chain has TRBV28 and TRBJ2-7; D is ambiguous. The CDR3 loop spans 11 amino acids. Germline assignment: CDR1 MDHEN and CDR2 SYDVKM. The V end lost 10 bases, the J end lost 3 bases, and 10 bases lay between the germline ends. As DNA, the CDR3 is TGTGCCACCCGGCGAGTCTACGAGCAGTACTTC. Its translation: CATRRVYEQYF.

J is TRBJ1-6 and V is TRBV6-5, with unresolved D. CDR1 and CDR2 (germline): MNHEY, SVGAGI. V shed 0 bases and J shed 5 bases, with 8 bases lying between them. The CDR3 loop spans 15 amino acids. In DNA form, the CDR3 reads TGTGCCAGCAGTTACTCCGGAGGAGATAATTCACCCCTCCACTTT. Protein product: CASSYSGGDNSPLHF.

The V gene is TRBV19, the J gene TRBJ1-2; D is perhaps TRBD1 (6 bases). This CDR3 is built from 13 residues. CDR1 is LNHDA, CDR2 SQIVND, per germline (reference sequence). Trimming removed 8 bases from V and 7 bases from J, with 17 bases in between. The CDR3 region has the DNA TGTGCCAGTGGACTGATGGGGGCGGTTGGCTACACCTTC. Residues: CASGLMGAVGYTF.

This chain links TRBV5-4 with TRBJ2-3; 12 bases align to TRBD2. The V and J ends lost 1 base and 4 bases, in that order; junction bases with no gene match: 7. This CDR3 contains 17 residues. Germline V gene lookup returns CDR1 SGHNT and CDR2 YYREEE (reference sequence). The CDR3 loop reads CASSLSMTSGSSDTQYF. In DNA, the CDR3 is TGTGCCAGCAGCTTGTCCATGACTAGCGGGAGTTCAGATACGCAGTATTTT.

J is TRBJ2-3 and V is TRBV7-2, with 9 bases aligning to TRBD2. J lost 3 bases, V lost 5 bases, and 6 bases had no gene match. CDR3 length: 15 residues. Germline lookup yields CDR1 SGHTA and CDR2 FQGNSA. CDR3 nucleotide sequence: TGTGCCAGCAGCCATCTAGCGGGAACTACAGATACGCAGTATTTT. Its translation is CASSHLAGTTDTQYF.

J is TRBJ1-4 and V is TRBV6-1; D may be TRBD1 (6 bases). V was clipped by 2 bases and J by 9 bases, with 13 bases between them. Germline V gene lookup returns CDR1 MNHNS and CDR2 SASEGT. The CDR3 totals 14 residues. CDR3 nucleotides: TGTGCCAGCAGTGAATCTATAGACAGGCAAAAACTGTTTTTT. Translation: CASSESIDRQKLFF.

The chain links TRBV18 to TRBJ1-1; 9 nucleotides agree with TRBD1. The CDR3 is 17 residues long. V lost 1 base and J lost 6; bases outside the gene matches: 12. Per the germline V gene, CDR1 is KGHSH and CDR2 is LQKENI. The CDR3 sequence: CASSPQKPGQGTAEAFF. The CDR3 coding sequence is TGTGCCAGCTCACCACAAAAGCCGGGACAGGGTACGGCTGAAGCTTTCTTT. Full variable domain (outside the CDR3, taken from reference TRBV18 and TRBJ1-1): NAGVMQNPRHLVRRRGQEARLRCSPMKGHSHVYWYRQLPEEGLKFMVYLQKENIIDESGMPKERFSAEFPKEGPSILRIQQVVRGDSAAYFCASSPQKPGQGTAEAFFGQGTRLTVV.

The CDR3 loop is CAVRDTTYEQYF. CDR3 coding DNA: TGTGCCGTCCGGGACACCACCTACGAGCAGTACTTC. V is TRBV10-3 and J is TRBJ2-7, with TRBD1 as a possible D gene (6 bases). CDR1 and CDR2 from the germline V gene are ENHRY and SYGVKD. Trimming took 11 bases from V and 2 from J, leaving 13 bases between them. The CDR3 contains 12 residues.

The gene calls are TRBV15 and TRBJ2-6; D unclear. Germline V gene lookup returns CDR1 LNHNV and CDR2 YYDKDF (reference sequence). V lost 8 bases to trimming and J lost 0 bases, with 8 bases between them. The CDR3 contains 14 residues. The CDR3: CATRRASGANVLTF. The CDR3 DNA reads TGTGCCACCCGGCGAGCCTCTGGGGCCAACGTCCTGACTTTC.

The V call is TRBV11-2, the J call TRBJ1-5; 7 bases map to TRBD1. Germline V gene lookup returns CDR1 SGHAT and CDR2 FQNNGV. This CDR3 has 13 residues. Losses at the gene ends were 5 bases for V and 7 bases for J; bases not matched to a gene: 5. The CDR3 DNA reads as TGTGCCAGCAGCACAGGGGAGAGACAGCCCCAGCATTTT. Amino acids: CASSTGERQPQHF.

The chain employs TRBV12-3 or TRBV12-4 and TRBJ2-7, with unresolved D. CDR3 length: 11 amino acids. V lost 6 bases and J lost 2, with 5 bases in between. The CDR3 loop reads CASSRTYEQYF. The CDR3 DNA is TGTGCCAGCAGCCGGACCTACGAGCAGTACTTC.

V is TRBV27 and J is TRBJ2-7; D call uncertain. The V gene's germline CDR1 is MNHEY and CDR2 SMNVEV (reference sequence). Between the trimmed V and J ends, which lost 5 bases and 6 bases, there was a span of 11 bases. The CDR3 is made up of 12 amino acids. The CDR3 bases are TGTGCCAGCAGTCACGAATCCGGCGAGCAGTACTTC. Translation: CASSHESGEQYF.

This chain joins TRBV20-1 and TRBJ2-2, with 8 nucleotides matching TRBD2. J lost 7 bases, V lost 3 bases, and 13 bases had no gene match. Germline lookup yields CDR1 DFQATT and CDR2 SNEGSKA (reference sequence). The CDR3 covers 16 residues. CDR3 in amino acids: CSASGGSGVTFGELFF. CDR3 nucleotide sequence: TGCAGTGCTAGTGGAGGTAGCGGGGTAACTTTCGGGGAGCTGTTTTTT.

A few counts support this clone. The gene calls are TRBV19 and TRBJ1-1; 11 bases map to TRBD1. The CDR3 totals 15 residues. CDR1 is LNHDA and CDR2 is SQIVND in the germline V gene (reference sequence). V lost 5 bases to trimming and J lost 5 bases; unmatched junction nucleotides: 7. The CDR3 coding sequence is TGTGCCAGTAGTTCAAGGACAGGGGGCGAAACTGAAGCTTTCTTT. Protein product: CASSSRTGGETEAFF. The complete variable domain, with remaining parts taken from reference TRBV19 and TRBJ1-1, reads DGGITQSPKYLFRKEGQNVTLSCEQNLNHDAMYWYRQDPGQGLRLIYYSQIVNDFQKGDIAEGYSVSREKKESFPLTVTSAQKNPTAFYLCASSSRTGGETEAFFGQGTRLTVV.

The rearrangement links TRBV7-2 to TRBJ2-4; D remains ambiguous. Deletions cut 2 bases from V and 5 bases from J, with 10 bases between. Germline lookup yields CDR1 SGHTA and CDR2 FQGNSA. This CDR3 has 14 residues. The DNA of the CDR3 is TGTGCCAGCAGCTTAATTAGAGATGAAAACATTCAGTACTTC. Translation gives CASSLIRDENIQYF.

This clone is a singleton in its sample. The V call is TRBV6-9, the J call TRBJ1-2; D is unclear. V lost 4 bases and J 0 bases, leaving 3 bases between the germline ends. Per germline, CDR1 MNHGY and CDR2 SVAAGI. There are 12 residues in the CDR3. For the CDR3, the DNA is TGTGCCAGCAGTTTCTCTAACTATGGCTACACCTTC. Protein sequence: CASSFSNYGYTF.

The chain links TRBV27 to TRBJ1-2; 9 bases map to TRBD1. CDR1 and CDR2 from the germline V gene are MNHEY and SMNVEV (reference sequence). The V segment lost 4 bases and the J segment 7 bases; nucleotides outside the gene matches: 7. CDR3 length: 14 amino acids. Here the CDR3 reads CASSYRTGAGGYTF. The CDR3 DNA reads as TGTGCCAGCAGTTACCGGACAGGGGCGGGTGGCTACACCTTC.

The CDR3 DNA reads as TGTGCCAGCAGTTTACAGTTTGGCTACACCTTC. The encoded protein is CASSLQFGYTF. The chain joins TRBV28 to TRBJ1-2; D remains ambiguous. The CDR3 spans 11 residues. Trimming left V 2 bases short and J 7 bases short, with 5 bases between. Germline CDR1 and CDR2: MDHEN and SYDVKM.

This clone appeared a single time. The rearrangement joins TRBV2 to TRBJ2-1; D gene ambiguous. V dropped 4 bases and J dropped 0 bases, with 10 bases sitting between them. CDR3 length: 15 residues. Germline lookup yields CDR1 SNHLY and CDR2 FYNNEI. The CDR3 here is CASSGGFSSYNEQFF. Here the CDR3 DNA reads TGTGCCAGCAGTGGGGGTTTTAGCTCCTACAATGAGCAGTTCTTC.